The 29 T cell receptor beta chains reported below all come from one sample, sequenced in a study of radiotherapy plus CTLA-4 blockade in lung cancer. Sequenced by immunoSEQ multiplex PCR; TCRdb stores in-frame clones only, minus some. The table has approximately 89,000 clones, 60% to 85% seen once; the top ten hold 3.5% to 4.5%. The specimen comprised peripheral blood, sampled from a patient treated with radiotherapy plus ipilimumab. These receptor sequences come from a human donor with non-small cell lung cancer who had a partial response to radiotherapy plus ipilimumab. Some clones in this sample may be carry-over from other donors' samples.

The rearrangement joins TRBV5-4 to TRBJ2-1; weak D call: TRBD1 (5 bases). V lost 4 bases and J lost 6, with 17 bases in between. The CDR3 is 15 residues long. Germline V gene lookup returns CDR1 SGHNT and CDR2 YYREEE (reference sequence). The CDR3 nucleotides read TGTGCCAGCAGCCACGACCTCCTGGGGCGCAATGAGCAGTTCTTC. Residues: CASSHDLLGRNEQFF.

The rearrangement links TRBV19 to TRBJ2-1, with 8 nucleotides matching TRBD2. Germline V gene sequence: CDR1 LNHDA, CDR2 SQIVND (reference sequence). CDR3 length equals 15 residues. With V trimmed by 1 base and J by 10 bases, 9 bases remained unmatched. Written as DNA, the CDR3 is TGTGCCAGTAGTATAGGGGTTGGGCGGGGGGTGGAGCAGTTCTTC. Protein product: CASSIGVGRGVEQFF.

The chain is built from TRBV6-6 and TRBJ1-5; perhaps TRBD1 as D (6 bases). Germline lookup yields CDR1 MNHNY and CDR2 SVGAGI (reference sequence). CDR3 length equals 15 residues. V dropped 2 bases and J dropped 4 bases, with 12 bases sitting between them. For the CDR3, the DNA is TGTGCCAGCAGTTACGCGGGGGGCGGAAATCAGCCCCAGCATTTT. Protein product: CASSYAGGGNQPQHF.

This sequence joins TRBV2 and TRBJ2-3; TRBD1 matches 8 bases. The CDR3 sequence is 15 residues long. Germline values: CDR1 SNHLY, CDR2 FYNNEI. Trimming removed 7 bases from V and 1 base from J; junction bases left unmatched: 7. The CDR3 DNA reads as TGTGCCAGCATTTTCCAGGGGGCTGGCACAGATACGCAGTATTTT. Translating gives CASIFQGAGTDTQYF.

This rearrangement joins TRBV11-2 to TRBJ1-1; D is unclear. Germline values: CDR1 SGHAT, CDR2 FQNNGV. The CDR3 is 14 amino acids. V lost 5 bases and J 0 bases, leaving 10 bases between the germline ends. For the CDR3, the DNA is TGTGCCAGCAGCCCATCCCCGGTGAACACTGAAGCTTTCTTT. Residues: CASSPSPVNTEAFF.

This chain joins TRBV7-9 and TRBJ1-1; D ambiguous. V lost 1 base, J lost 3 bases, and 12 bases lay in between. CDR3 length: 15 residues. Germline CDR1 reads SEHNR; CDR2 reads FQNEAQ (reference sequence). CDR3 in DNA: TGTGCCAGCAGCTTAGATACGCCCGGGGACACTGAAGCTTTCTTT. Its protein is CASSLDTPGDTEAFF.

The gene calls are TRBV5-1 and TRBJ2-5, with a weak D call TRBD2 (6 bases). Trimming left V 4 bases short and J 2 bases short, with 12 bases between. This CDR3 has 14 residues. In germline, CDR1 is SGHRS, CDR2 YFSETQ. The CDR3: CASSVVGSQETQYF. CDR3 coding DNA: TGCGCCAGCAGCGTGGTCGGGAGTCAAGAGACCCAGTACTTC.

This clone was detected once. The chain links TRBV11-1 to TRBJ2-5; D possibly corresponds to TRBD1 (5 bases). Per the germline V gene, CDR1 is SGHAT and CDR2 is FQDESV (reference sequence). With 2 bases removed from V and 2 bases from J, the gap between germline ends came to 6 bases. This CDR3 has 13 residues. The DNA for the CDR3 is TGTGCCAGCAGCTTATACAGGCAAGAGACCCAGTACTTC. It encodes CASSLYRQETQYF.

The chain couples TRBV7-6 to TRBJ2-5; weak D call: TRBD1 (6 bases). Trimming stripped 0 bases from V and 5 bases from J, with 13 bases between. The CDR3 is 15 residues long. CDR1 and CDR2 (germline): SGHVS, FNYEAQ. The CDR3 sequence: CASSLAPFQGETQYF. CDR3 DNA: TGTGCCAGCAGCTTAGCGCCGTTCCAGGGGGAGACCCAGTACTTC.

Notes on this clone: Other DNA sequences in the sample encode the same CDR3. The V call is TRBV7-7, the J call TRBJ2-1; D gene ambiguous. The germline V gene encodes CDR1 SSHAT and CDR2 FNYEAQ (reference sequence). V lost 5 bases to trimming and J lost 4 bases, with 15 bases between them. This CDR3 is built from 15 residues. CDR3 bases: TGTGCCAGCAGCCCTACCGTAGGAGCGTACAATGAGCAGTTCTTC. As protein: CASSPTVGAYNEQFF.

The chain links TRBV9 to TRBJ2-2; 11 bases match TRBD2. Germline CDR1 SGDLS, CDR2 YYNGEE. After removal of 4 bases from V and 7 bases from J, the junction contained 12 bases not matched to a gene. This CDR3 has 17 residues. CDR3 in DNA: TGTGCCAGCAGCTCCAGAGCGACTAGCGGGGTTTACGGGGAGCTGTTTTTT. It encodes CASSSRATSGVYGELFF.

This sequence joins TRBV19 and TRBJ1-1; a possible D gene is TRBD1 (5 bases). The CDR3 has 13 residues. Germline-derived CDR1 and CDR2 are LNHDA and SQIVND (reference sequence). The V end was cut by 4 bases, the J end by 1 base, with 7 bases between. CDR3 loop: CASSSTGNTEAFF. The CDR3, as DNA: TGTGCCAGTAGTAGTACAGGGAACACTGAAGCTTTCTTT.

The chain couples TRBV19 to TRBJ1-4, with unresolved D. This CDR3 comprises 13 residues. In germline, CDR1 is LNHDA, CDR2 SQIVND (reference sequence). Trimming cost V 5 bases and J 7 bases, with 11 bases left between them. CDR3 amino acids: CASSGGWSEKLFF. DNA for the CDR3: TGTGCCAGTAGTGGTGGGTGGAGTGAAAAACTGTTTTTT. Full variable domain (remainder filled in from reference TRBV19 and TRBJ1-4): DGGITQSPKYLFRKEGQNVTLSCEQNLNHDAMYWYRQDPGQGLRLIYYSQIVNDFQKGDIAEGYSVSREKKESFPLTVTSAQKNPTAFYLCASSGGWSEKLFFGSGTQLSVL.

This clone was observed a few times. This CDR3 reads CASSPGLAGGDTQYF. Here the CDR3 DNA reads TGTGCCAGTAGCCCCGGGCTAGCGGGGGGAGATACGCAGTATTTT. The chain employs TRBV19 and TRBJ2-3, with 11 bases lining up with TRBD2. The CDR3 loop spans 15 amino acids. Germline trimming cut 6 bases from V and 5 bases from J; bases unmatched to any gene: 7. The V gene's germline CDR1 is LNHDA and CDR2 SQIVND (reference sequence).

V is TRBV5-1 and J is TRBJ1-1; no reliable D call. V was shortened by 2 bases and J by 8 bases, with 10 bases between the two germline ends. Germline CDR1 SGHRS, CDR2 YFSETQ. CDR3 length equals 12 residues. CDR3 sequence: CASSFYREEAFF. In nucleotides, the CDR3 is TGCGCCAGCAGCTTTTATAGAGAGGAAGCTTTCTTT. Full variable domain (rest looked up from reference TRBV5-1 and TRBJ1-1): KAGVTQTPRYLIKTRGQQVTLSCSPISGHRSVSWYQQTPGQGLQFLFEYFSETQRNKGNFPGRFSGRQFSNSRSEMNVSTLELGDSALYLCASSFYREEAFFGQGTRLTVV.

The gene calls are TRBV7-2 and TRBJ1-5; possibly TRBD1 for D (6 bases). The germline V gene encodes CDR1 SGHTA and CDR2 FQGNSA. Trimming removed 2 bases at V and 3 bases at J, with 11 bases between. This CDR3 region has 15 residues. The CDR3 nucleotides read TGTGCCAGCAGCTTACAACGGGGGGCCAATCAGCCCCAGCATTTT. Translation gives CASSLQRGANQPQHF.

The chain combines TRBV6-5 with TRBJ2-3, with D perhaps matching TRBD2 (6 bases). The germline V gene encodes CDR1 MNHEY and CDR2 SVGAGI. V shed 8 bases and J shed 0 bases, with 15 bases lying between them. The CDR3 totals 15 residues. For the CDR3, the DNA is TGTGCCAGCTCTCTAAGGAGCGGGAGCACAGATACGCAGTATTTT. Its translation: CASSLRSGSTDTQYF.

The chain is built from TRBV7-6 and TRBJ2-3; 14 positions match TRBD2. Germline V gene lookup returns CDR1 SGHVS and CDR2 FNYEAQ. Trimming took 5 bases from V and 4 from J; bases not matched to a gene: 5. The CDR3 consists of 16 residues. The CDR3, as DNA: TGTGCCAGCAGCCTGACTAGCGGGGGGGACTCAGATACGCAGTATTTT. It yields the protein CASSLTSGGDSDTQYF.

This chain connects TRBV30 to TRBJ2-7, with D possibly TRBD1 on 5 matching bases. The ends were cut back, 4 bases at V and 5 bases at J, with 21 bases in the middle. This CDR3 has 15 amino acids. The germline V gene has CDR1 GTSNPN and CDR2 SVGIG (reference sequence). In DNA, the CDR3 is TGTGCCTGGACAAGCCGTAATCAGGGCTCTAACGAGCAGTACTTC. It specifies CAWTSRNQGSNEQYF. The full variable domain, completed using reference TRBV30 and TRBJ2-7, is SQTIHQWPATLVQPVGSPLSLECTVEGTSNPNLYWYRQAAGRGLQLLFYSVGIGQISSEVPQNLSASRPQDRQFILSSKKLLLSDSGFYLCAWTSRNQGSNEQYFGPGTRLTVT.

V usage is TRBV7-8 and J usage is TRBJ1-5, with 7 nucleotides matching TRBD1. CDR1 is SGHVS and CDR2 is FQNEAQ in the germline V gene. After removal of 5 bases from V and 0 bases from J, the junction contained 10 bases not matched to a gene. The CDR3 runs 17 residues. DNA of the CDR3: TGTGCCAGCAGCCGAACAAGACAGGGCCGTAGCAATCAGCCCCAGCATTTT. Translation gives CASSRTRQGRSNQPQHF.

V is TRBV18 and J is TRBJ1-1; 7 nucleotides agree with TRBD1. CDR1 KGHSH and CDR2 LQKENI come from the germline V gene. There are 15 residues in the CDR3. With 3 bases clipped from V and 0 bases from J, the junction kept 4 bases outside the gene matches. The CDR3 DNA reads TGTGCCAGCTCACCGACAGGGACCATGAACACTGAAGCTTTCTTT. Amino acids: CASSPTGTMNTEAFF.

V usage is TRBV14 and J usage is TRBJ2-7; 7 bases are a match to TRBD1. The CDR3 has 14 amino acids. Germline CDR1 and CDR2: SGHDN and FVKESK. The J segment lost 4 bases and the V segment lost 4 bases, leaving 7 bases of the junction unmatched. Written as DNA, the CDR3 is TGTGCCAGCAGCCGAGACAGGGCGGCGTACGAGCAGTACTTC. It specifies CASSRDRAAYEQYF.

CDR3 protein: CASRDRGTYNEQFF. In DNA form, the CDR3 reads TGTGCCAGTAGGGATAGGGGGACCTACAATGAGCAGTTCTTC. This chain joins TRBV6-5 and TRBJ2-1; D might be TRBD1 (6 bases). The CDR3 totals 14 residues. Germline V lookup: CDR1 MNHEY, CDR2 SVGAGI. Between the trimmed V and J ends, which lost 9 bases and 2 bases, there was a span of 14 bases.

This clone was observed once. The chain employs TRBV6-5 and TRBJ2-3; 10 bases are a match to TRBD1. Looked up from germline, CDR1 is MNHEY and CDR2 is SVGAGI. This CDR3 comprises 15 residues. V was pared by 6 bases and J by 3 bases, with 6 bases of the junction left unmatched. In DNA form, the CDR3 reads TGTGCCAGCAGCCCAATGGGACAGGGGACAGATACGCAGTATTTT. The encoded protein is CASSPMGQGTDTQYF.

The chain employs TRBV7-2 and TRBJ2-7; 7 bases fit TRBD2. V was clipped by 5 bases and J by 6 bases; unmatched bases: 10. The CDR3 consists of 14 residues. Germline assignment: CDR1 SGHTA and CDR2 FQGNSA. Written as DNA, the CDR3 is TGTGCCAGCAGCGGGGGGGGACGGGTTGGCGAGCAGTACTTC. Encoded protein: CASSGGGRVGEQYF.

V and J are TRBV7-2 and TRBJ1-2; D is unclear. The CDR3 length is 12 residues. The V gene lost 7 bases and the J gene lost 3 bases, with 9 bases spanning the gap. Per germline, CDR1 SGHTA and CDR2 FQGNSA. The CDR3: CASTGNDYGYTF. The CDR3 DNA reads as TGTGCCAGCACCGGGAACGACTATGGCTACACCTTC.

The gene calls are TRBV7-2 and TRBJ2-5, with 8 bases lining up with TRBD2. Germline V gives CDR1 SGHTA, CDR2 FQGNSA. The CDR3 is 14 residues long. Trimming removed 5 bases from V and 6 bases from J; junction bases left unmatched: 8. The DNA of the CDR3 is TGTGCCAGCAGCCCCCGAGAGCGGGGGAAGACCCAGTACTTC. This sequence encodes CASSPRERGKTQYF.

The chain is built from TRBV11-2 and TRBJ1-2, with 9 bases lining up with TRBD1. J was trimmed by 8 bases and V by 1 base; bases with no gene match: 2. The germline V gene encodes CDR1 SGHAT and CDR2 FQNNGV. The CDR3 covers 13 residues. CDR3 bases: TGTGCCAGCAGCTTAGGACAGGGGGGAGGCTACACCTTC. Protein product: CASSLGQGGGYTF. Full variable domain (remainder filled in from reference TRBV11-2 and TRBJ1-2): EAGVAQSPRYKIIEKRQSVAFWCNPISGHATLYWYQQILGQGPKLLIQFQNNGVVDDSQLPKDRFSAERLKGVDSTLKIQPAKLEDSAVYLCASSLGQGGGYTFGSGTRLTVV.

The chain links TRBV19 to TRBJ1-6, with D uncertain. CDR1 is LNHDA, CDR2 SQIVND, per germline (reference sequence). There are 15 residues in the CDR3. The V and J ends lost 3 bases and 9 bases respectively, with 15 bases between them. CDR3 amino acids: CASSMGVAGVSPLHF. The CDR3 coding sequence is TGTGCCAGTAGTATGGGCGTAGCGGGAGTTTCACCCCTCCACTTT.